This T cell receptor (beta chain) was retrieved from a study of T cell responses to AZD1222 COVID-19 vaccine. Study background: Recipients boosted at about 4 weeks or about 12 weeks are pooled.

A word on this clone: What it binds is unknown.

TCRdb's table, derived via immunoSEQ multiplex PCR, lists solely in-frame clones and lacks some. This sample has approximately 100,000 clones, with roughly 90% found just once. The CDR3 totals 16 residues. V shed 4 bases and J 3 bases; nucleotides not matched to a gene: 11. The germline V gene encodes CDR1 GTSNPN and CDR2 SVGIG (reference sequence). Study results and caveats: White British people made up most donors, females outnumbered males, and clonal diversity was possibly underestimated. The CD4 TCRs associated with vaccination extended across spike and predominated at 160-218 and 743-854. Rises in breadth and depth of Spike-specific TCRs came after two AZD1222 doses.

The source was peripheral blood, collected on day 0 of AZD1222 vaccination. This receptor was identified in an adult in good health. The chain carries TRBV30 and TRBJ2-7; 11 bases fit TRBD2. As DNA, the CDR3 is TGTGCCTGGACCCGGGGGACTAGCGGCCTCGACTACGAGCAGTACTTC. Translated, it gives CAWTRGTSGLDYEQYF. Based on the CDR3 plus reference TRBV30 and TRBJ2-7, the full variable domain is SQTIHQWPATLVQPVGSPLSLECTVEGTSNPNLYWYRQAAGRGLQLLFYSVGIGQISSEVPQNLSASRPQDRQFILSSKKLLLSDSGFYLCAWTRGTSGLDYEQYFGPGTRLTVT.